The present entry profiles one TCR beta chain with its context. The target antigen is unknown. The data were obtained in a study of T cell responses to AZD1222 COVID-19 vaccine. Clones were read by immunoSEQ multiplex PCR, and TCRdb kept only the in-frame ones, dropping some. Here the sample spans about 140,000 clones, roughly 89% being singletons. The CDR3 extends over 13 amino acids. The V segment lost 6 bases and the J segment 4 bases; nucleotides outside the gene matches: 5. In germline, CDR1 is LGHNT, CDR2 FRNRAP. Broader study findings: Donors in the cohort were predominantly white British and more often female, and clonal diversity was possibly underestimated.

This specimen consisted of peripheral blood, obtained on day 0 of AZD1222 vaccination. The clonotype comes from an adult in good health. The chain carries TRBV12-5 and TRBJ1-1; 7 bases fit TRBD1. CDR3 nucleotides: TGTGCTAGTGGCCAGGGGGGAGGCACTGAAGCTTTCTTT. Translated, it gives CASGQGGGTEAFF.